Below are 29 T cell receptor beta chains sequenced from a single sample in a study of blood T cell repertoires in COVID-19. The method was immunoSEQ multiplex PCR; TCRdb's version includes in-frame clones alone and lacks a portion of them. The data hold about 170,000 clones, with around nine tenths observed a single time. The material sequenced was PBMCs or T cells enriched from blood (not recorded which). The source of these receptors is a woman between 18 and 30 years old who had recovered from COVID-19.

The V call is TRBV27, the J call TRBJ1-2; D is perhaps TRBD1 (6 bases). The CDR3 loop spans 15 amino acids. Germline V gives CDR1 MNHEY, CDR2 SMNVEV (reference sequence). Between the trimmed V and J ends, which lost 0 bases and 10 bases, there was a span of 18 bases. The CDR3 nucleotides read TGTGCCAGCAGTTTATCAGGGGGACTACTGGCACCCTACACCTTC. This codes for CASSLSGGLLAPYTF.

In DNA form, the CDR3 reads TGTGCCAGCAGCCCAAGACAGGGAGAGCAGTACTTC. Its translation is CASSPRQGEQYF. The chain is built from TRBV3-1 (or the pseudogene TRBV3-2) and TRBJ2-7; TRBD1 matches 7 bases. V lost 4 bases to trimming and J lost 7 bases; unmatched junction nucleotides: 4. Germline V lookup: CDR1 LGHDT, CDR2 YNNKEL (reference sequence). The CDR3 consists of 12 residues.

The CDR3 loop reads CASSSLIQRWEQYF. For the CDR3, the DNA is TGTGCCAGCAGCTCCCTTATTCAGCGCTGGGAGCAGTACTTC. The genes are TRBV7-8 and TRBJ2-7; no definite D call. Between the trimmed V and J ends, which lost 4 bases and 7 bases, there was a span of 17 bases. The CDR3 consists of 14 residues. CDR1 and CDR2 from the germline V gene are SGHVS and FQNEAQ.

CDR3 coding DNA: TGTGCCAGCAGTGAAGGTAGCGGGATAAGCTCCTACGAGCAGTACTTC. This sequence encodes CASSEGSGISSYEQYF. The rearrangement joins TRBV6-1 to TRBJ2-7, with 8 bases fitting TRBD2. V gave up 1 base and J gave up 0 bases; unmatched junction bases: 5. The germline CDR1 and CDR2 sequences are MNHNS and SASEGT. The CDR3 totals 16 residues.

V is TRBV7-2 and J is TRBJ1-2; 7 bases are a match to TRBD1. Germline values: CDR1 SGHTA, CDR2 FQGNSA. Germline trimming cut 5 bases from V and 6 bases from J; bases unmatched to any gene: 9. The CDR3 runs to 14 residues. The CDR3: CASSPWDSSNGYTF. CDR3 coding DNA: TGTGCCAGCAGCCCCTGGGACAGTTCAAATGGCTACACCTTC.

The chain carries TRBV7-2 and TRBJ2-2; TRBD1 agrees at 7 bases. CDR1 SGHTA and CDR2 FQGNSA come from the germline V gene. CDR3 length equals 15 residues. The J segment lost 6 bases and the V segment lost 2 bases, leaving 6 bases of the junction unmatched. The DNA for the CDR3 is TGTGCCAGCAGCTTATCACAGGGGATGGCCGGGGAGCTGTTTTTT. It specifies CASSLSQGMAGELFF.

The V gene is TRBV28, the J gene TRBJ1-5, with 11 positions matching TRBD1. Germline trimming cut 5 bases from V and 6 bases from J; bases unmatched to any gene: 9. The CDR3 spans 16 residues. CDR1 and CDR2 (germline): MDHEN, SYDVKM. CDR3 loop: CASSDLGQGEVQPQHF. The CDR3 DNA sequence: TGTGCCAGCAGTGACCTGGGACAGGGGGAAGTTCAGCCCCAGCATTTT.

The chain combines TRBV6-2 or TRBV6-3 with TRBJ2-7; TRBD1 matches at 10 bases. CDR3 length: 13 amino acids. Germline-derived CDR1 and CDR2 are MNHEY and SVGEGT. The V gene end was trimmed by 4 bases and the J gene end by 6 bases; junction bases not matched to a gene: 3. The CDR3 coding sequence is TGTGCCAGCAGTTGGGACAGGGGAGGCGAGCAGTACTTC. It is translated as CASSWDRGGEQYF.

CDR3 DNA sequence: TGTGCCTGGAGAACGACAGGCGGGGGAAACACCATATATTTT. Its translation is CAWRTTGGGNTIYF. The gene calls are TRBV30 and TRBJ1-3; D might be TRBD1 (6 bases). This CDR3 is 14 amino acids long. The germline gives CDR1 GTSNPN, CDR2 SVGIG (reference sequence). V was pared by 3 bases and J by 4 bases, with 13 bases between.

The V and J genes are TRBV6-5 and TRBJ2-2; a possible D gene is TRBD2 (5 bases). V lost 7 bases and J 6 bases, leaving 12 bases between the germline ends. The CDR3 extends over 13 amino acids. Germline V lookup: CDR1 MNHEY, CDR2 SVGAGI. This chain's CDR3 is CASNRLTPGELFF. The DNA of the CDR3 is TGTGCCAGCAATAGACTAACCCCCGGGGAGCTGTTTTTT.

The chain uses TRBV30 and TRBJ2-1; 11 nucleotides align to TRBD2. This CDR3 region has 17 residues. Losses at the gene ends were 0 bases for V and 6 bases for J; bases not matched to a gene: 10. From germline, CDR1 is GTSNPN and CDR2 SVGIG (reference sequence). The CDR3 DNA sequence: TGTGCCTGGAGTGTACGGCCTAGCGGGAGGACTCGCAATGAGCAGTTCTTC. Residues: CAWSVRPSGRTRNEQFF.

CDR3 protein: CAISESGGSPDTQYF. As DNA, the CDR3 is TGTGCCATCAGTGAGTCGGGGGGGTCCCCAGATACGCAGTATTTT. V usage is TRBV10-3 and J usage is TRBJ2-3; 7 bases map to TRBD2. Germline V gene sequence: CDR1 ENHRY, CDR2 SYGVKD. This CDR3 comprises 15 residues. Trimming removed 0 bases from V and 4 bases from J; junction bases left unmatched: 4.

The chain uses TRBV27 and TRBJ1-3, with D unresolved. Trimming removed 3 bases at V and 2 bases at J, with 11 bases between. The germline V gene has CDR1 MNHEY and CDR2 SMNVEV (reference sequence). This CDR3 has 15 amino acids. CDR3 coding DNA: TGTGCCAGCAGTTTCGCGGGTGGGACTGGAAACACCATATATTTT. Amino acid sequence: CASSFAGGTGNTIYF.

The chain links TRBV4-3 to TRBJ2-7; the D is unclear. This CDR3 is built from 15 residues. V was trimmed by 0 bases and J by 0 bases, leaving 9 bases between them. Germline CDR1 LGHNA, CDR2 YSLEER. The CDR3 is CASSQDLTDSYEQYF. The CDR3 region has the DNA TGCGCCAGCAGCCAAGATCTAACAGACTCCTACGAGCAGTACTTC.

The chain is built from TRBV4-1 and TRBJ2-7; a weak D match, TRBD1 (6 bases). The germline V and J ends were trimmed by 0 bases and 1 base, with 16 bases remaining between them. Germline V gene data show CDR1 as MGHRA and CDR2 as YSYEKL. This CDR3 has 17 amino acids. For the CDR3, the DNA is TGCGCCAGCAGCCAAGATCAAGGCGCAGGGGCTTCCTACGAGCAGTACTTC. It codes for CASSQDQGAGASYEQYF.

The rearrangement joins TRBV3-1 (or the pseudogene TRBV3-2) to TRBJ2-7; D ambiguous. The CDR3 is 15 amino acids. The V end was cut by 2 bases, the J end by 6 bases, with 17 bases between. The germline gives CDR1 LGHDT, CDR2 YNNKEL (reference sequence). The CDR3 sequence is CASSQRSSRRGEQYF. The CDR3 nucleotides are TGTGCCAGCAGCCAACGAAGTTCCCGACGCGGCGAGCAGTACTTC.

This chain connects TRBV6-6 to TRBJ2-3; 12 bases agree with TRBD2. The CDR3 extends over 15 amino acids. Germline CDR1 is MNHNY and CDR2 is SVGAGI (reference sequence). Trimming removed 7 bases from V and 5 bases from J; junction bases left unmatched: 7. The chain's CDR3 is CASKKLAGGRDTQYF. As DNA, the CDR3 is TGTGCCAGCAAAAAACTAGCGGGAGGAAGAGATACGCAGTATTTT.

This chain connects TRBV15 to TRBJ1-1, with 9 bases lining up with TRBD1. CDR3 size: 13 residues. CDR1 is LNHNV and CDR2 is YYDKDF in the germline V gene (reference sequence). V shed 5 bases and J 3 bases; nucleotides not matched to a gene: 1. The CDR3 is CATSWTGDTEAFF. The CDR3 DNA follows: TGTGCCACCAGCTGGACAGGGGACACTGAAGCTTTCTTT.

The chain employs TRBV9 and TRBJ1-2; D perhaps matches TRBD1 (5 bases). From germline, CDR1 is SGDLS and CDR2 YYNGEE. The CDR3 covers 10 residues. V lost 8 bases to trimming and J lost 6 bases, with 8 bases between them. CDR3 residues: CASGGDGYTF. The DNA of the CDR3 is TGTGCCAGTGGAGGGGATGGCTACACCTTC.

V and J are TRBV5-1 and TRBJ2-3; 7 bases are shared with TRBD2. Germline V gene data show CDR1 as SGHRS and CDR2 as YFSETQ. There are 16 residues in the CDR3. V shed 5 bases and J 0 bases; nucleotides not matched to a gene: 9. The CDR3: CASRQWGGPSTDTQYF. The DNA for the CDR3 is TGCGCCAGCAGGCAATGGGGGGGTCCTAGCACAGATACGCAGTATTTT.

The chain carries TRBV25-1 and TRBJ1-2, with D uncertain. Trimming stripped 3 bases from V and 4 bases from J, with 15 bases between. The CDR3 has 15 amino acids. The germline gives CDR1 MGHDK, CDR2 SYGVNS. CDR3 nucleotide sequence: TGTGCCAGCAGTGAGTTCGACTCCTCCACCTATGGCTACACCTTC. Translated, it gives CASSEFDSSTYGYTF.

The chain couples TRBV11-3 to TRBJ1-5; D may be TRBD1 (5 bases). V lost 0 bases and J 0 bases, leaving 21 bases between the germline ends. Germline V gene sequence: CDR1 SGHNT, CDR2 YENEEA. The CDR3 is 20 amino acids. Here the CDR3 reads CASSLDPGTARRDSNQPQHF. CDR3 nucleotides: TGTGCCAGCAGCTTAGACCCGGGGACTGCCCGACGAGATAGCAATCAGCCCCAGCATTTT.

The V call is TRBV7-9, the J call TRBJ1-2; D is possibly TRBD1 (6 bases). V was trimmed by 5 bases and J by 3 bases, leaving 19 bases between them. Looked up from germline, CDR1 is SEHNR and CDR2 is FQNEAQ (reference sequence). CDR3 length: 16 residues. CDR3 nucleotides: TGTGCCAGCAGCCCAACGGCAGGAAAGGGGGACTATGGCTACACCTTC. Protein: CASSPTAGKGDYGYTF.

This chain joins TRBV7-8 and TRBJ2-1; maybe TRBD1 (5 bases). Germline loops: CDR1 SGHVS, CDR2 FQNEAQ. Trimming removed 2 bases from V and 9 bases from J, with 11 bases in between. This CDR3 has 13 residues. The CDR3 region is CASSLFIGVEQFF. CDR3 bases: TGTGCCAGCAGCTTATTCATAGGGGTTGAGCAGTTCTTC.

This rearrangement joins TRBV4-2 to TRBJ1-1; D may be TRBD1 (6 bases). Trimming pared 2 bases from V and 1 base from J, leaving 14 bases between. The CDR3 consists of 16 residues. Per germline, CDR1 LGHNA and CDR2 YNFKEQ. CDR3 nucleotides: TGTGCCAGCAGCCAACTACAGGGTGAAGGGAACACTGAAGCTTTCTTT. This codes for CASSQLQGEGNTEAFF.

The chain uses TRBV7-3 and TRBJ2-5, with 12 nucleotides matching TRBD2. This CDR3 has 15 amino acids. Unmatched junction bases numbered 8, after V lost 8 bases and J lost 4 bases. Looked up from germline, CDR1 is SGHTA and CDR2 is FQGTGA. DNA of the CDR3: TGTGCCAGCTCTAGCGGGAGGGCCAGGGGAGAGACCCAGTACTTC. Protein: CASSSGRARGETQYF.

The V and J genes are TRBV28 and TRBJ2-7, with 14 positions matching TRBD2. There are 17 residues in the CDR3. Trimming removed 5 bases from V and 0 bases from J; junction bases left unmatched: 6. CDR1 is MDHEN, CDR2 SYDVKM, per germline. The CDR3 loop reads CASSRPGLAGDSYEQYF. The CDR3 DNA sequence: TGTGCCAGCAGTCGCCCGGGACTAGCGGGAGACTCCTACGAGCAGTACTTC.

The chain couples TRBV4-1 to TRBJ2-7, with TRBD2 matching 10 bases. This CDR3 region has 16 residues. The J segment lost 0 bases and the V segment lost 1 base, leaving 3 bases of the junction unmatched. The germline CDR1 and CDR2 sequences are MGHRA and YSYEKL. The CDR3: CASSQVAGGSSYEQYF. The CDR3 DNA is TGCGCCAGCAGCCAAGTAGCGGGGGGAAGCTCCTACGAGCAGTACTTC.

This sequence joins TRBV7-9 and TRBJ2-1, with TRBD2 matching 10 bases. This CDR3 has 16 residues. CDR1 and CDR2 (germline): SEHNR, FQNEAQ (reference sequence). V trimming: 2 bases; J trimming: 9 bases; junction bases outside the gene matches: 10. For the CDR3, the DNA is TGTGCCAGCAGCTTAACCTCAGAGCGGGAGGGGGGTGAGCAGTTCTTC. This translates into CASSLTSEREGGEQFF.